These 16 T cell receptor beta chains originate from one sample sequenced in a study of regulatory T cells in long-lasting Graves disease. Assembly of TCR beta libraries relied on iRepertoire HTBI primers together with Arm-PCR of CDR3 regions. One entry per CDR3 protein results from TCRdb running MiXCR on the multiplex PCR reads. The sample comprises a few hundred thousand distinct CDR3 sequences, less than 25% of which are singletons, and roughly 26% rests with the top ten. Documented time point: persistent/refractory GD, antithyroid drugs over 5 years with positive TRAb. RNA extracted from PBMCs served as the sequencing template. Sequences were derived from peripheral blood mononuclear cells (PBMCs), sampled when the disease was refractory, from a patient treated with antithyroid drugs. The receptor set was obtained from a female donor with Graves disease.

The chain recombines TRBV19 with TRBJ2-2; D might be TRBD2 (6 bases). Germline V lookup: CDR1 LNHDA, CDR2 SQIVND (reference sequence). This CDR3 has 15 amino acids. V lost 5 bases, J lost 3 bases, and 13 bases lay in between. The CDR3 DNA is TGTGCCAGTAGTTGGTCAGGGAGGTACACCGGGGAGCTGTTTTTT. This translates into CASSWSGRYTGELFF. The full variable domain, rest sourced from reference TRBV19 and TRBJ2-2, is DGGITQSPKYLFRKEGQNVTLSCEQNLNHDAMYWYRQDPGQGLRLIYYSQIVNDFQKGDIAEGYSVSREKKESFPLTVTSAQKNPTAFYLCASSWSGRYTGELFFGEGSRLTVL.

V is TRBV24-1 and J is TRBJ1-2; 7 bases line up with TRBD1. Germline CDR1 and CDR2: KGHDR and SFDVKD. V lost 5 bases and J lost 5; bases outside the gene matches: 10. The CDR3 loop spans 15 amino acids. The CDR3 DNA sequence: TGTGCCACCAGTGGGGGAGACGCAGGGGGATATGGCTACACCTTC. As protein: CATSGGDAGGYGYTF.

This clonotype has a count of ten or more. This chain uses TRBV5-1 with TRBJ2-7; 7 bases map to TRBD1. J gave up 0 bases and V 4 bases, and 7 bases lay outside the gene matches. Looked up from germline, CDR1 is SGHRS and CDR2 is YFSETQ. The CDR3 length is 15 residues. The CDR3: CASSDLQGSSYEQYF. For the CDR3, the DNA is TGCGCCAGCAGCGACCTACAGGGGAGCTCCTACGAGCAGTACTTC. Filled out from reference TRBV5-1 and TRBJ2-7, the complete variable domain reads KAGVTQTPRYLIKTRGQQVTLSCSPISGHRSVSWYQQTPGQGLQFLFEYFSETQRNKGNFPGRFSGRQFSNSRSEMNVSTLELGDSALYLCASSDLQGSSYEQYFGPGTRLTVT.

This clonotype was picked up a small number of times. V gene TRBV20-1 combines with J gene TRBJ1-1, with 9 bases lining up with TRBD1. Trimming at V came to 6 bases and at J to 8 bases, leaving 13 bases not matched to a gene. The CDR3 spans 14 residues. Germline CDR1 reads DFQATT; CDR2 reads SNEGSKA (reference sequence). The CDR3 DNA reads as TGCAGTGCACTAATCACCGGGACAGGGCCGGAAGCTTTCTTT. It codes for CSALITGTGPEAFF.

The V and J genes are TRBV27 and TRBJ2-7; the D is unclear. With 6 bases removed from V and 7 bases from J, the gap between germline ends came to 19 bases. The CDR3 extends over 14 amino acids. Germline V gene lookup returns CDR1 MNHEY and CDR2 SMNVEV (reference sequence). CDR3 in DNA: TGTGCCAGCAGATTCATGGGGATAGGCGCGGAGCAGTACTTC. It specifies CASRFMGIGAEQYF.

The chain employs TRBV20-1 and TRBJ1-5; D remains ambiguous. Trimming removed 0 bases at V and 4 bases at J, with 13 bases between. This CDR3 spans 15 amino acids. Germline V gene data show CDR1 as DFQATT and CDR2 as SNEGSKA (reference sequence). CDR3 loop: CSAREVGSGNQPQHF. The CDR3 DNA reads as TGCAGTGCTAGAGAGGTGGGATCGGGGAATCAGCCCCAGCATTTT.

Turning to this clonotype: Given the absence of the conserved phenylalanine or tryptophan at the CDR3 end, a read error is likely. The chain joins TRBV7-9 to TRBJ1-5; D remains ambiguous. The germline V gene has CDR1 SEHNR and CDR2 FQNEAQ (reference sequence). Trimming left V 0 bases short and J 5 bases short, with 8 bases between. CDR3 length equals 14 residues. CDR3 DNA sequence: TGTGCCAGCAGCTTAGCTGGCCTGCATCAGCCCCAGCATTTG. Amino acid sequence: CASSLAGLHQPQHL.

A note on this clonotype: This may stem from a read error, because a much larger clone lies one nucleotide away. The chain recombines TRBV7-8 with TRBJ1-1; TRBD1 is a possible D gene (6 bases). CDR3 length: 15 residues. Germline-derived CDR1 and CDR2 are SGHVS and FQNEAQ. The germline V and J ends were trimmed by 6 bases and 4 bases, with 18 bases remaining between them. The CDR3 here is CASRLTGRMSTEAFF. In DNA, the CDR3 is TGTGCCAGCAGATTAACAGGGAGAATGAGCACTGAAGCTTTCTTT. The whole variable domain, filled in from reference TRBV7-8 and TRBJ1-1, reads GAGVSQSPRYKVAKRGQDVALRCDPISGHVSLFWYQQALGQGPEFLTYFQNEAQLDKSGLPSDRFFAERPEGSVSTLKIQRTQQEDSAVYLCASRLTGRMSTEAFFGQGTRLTVV.

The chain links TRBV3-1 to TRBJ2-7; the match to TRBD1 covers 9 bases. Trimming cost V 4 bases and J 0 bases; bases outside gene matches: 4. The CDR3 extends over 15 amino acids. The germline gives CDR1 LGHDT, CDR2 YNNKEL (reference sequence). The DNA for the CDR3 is TGTGCCAGCAGCCCCACAGGGGGCCACTCCTACGAGCAGTACTTC. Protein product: CASSPTGGHSYEQYF.

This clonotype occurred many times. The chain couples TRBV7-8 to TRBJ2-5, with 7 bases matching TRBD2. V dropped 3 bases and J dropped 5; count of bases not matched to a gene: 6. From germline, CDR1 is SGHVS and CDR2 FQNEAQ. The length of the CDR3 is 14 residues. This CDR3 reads CASSLPHSGETQYF. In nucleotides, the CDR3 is TGTGCCAGCAGCTTGCCTCATAGCGGGGAGACCCAGTACTTC.

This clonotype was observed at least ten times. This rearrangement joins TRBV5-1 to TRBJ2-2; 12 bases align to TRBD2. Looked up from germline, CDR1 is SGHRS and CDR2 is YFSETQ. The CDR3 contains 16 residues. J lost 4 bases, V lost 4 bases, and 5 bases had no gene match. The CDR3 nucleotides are TGCGCCAGCAGCCCTACGACTAGCGGGAGCACCGGGGAGCTGTTTTTT. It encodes CASSPTTSGSTGELFF.

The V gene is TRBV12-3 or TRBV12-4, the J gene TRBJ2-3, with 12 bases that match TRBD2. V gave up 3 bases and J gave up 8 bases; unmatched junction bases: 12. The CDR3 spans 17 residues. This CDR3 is CASSFGLAGIFLGTQYF. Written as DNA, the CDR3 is TGTGCCAGCAGTTTCGGACTAGCGGGAATTTTTCTGGGTACGCAGTATTTT.

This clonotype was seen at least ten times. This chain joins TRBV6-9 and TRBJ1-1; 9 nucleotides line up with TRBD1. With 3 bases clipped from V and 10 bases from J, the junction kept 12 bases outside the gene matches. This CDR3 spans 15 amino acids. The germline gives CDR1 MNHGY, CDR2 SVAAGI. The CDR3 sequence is CASSYSGQGLKGAFF. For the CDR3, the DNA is TGTGCCAGCAGTTACTCAGGACAGGGGCTGAAGGGAGCTTTCTTT.

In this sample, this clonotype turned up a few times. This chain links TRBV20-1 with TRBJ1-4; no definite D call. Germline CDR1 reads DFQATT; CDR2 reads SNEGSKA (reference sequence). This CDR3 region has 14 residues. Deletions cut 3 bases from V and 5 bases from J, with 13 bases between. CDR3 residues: CSARGIKQNEKLFF. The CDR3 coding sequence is TGCAGTGCTAGGGGCATTAAACAAAATGAAAAACTGTTTTTT.

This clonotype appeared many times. The CDR3 sequence: CASSLDRANTEAFF. CDR3 DNA sequence: TGTGCCAGCAGCCTAGACAGGGCGAACACTGAAGCTTTCTTT. V and J are TRBV7-3 and TRBJ1-1; 7 bases map to TRBD1. Trimming cost V 5 bases and J 1 base; bases outside gene matches: 4. This CDR3 has 14 residues. Germline CDR1 is SGHTA and CDR2 is FQGTGA. Supplemented by reference TRBV7-3 and TRBJ1-1, the full variable domain reads GAGVSQTPSNKVTEKGKYVELRCDPISGHTALYWYRQSLGQGPEFLIYFQGTGAADDSGLPNDRFFAVRPEGSVSTLKIQRTERGDSAVYLCASSLDRANTEAFFGQGTRLTVV.

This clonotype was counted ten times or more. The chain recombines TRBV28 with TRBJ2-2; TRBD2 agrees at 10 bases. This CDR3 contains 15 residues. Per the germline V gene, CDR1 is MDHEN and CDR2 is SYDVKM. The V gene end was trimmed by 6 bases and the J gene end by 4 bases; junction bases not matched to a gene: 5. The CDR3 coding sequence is TGTGCCAGCAGGCTAGCGGGAGCGAGCACCGGGGAGCTGTTTTTT. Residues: CASRLAGASTGELFF.